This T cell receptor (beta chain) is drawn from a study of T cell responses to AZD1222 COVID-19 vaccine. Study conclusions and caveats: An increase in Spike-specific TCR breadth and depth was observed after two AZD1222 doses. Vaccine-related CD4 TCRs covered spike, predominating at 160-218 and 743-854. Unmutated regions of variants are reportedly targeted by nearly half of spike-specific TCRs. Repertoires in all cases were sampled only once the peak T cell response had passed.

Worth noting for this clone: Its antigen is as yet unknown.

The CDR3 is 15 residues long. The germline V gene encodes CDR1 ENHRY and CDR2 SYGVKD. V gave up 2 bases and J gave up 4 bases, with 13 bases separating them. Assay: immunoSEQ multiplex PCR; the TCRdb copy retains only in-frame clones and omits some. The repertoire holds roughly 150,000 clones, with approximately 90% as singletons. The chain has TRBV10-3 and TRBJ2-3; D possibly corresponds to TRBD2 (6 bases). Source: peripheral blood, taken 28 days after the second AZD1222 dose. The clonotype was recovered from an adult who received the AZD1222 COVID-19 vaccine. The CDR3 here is CAISELGLGADTQYF. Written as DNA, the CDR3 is TGTGCCATCAGTGAGCTGGGACTCGGGGCAGATACGCAGTATTTT.